A selection of T cell receptor beta chains follows, all from one sample in a study of radiation and T cells in renal cell carcinoma. Assay used: immunoSEQ multiplex PCR; TCRdb lists only in-frame clones, some missing. The sample holds just under 80,000 clones, around 85% seen once. The sequencing here drew on blood, taken from a patient whose treatment included radiotherapy and nephrectomy. The receptors stem from a woman in her forties or fifties with renal cell carcinoma. Both conserved end residues are trimmed from each CDR3. Fields, in order: V gene, J gene, CDR3 protein.

TRBV6-1	TRBJ2-7	ASSEHRGIGEQY
TRBV7-2	TRBJ1-2	ASSPDWADYGYT
TRBV10-3	TRBJ2-7	AIRSSSGRVYEQY
TRBV5-1	TRBJ2-2	ASSPGRANTGELF
TRBV7-3	TRBJ2-7	ASSLGTGAGEQY
TRBV28	TRBJ2-3	ATDGAGAGSDTQY
TRBV10-3	TRBJ2-7	AIRPTSGRYYEQY
TRBV4-3	TRBJ1-6	ASRPTVSSYNSPLH
TRBV11-2	TRBJ2-7	ASSLALSSYEQY
TRBV14	TRBJ2-5	ASSSGQGETQY
TRBV9	TRBJ1-3	ASSVGSQGWDTIY
TRBV19	TRBJ1-2	ASRAREDWVYGYT
TRBV4-3	TRBJ2-1	ASSELAGFEQF
TRBV7-6	TRBJ2-7	ASSPGPTYEQY
TRBV2	TRBJ1-3	ASSETGNTIY
TRBV5-4	TRBJ2-7	ASSQGGGGVDEQY
TRBV5-1	TRBJ2-4	ASSLAGHPSIQY
TRBV5-1	TRBJ1-5	ASSLDAGSNQPQH
TRBV9	TRBJ2-5	ASSTQQGDAETQY
TRBV9	TRBJ1-2	ASTGGLPYGYT
TRBV28	TRBJ1-1	ASSGFDRGENTEAF
TRBV2	TRBJ2-5	ASNGLEGETQY
TRBV11-2	TRBJ2-3	ASSLVSSTDTQY
TRBV2	TRBJ2-2	ASRGQVNTGELF
TRBV25-1	TRBJ1-5	ASSDRRESSQPQH
TRBV4-3	TRBJ2-7	ASSETDSLSYEQY
TRBV4-2	TRBJ1-1	ASRRTGGVLAEAF